This TCR beta chain was captured by sequencing in a study of CD8 T cells in Susac syndrome. cDNA came from approximately 0.5 to 1 ug RNA primed by random hexamers. TCRdb processed the immunoSEQ multiplex PCR reads anew with MiXCR; each CDR3 protein has one entry. This sample carries around 150,000 distinct CDR3 sequences, approximately 95% of them seen once, and the ten largest clones take about 0.11%. The authors carried out high-throughput sequencing of TCR beta. They applied it to CD8+ and CD4+ T cells obtained from blood. The V gene's germline CDR1 is SGDLS and CDR2 YYNGEE. This CDR3 has 14 amino acids. Trimming cost V 1 base and J 5 bases, with 10 bases left between them.

This TCR was sampled from a human donor with multiple sclerosis. The chain carries TRBV9 and TRBJ2-1; D is perhaps TRBD2 (6 bases). The sample was CD4+ T cells from PBMCs. The CDR3 DNA sequence: TGTGCCAGCAGCGTATCGCCGGGGGACAATGAGCAGTTCTTC. Its translation: CASSVSPGDNEQFF.